The 7 T cell receptor beta chains presented below share a single source sample, sequenced in a study of siplizumab effects on memory and regulatory T cells. TCRdb keeps only in-frame clones here, not all; method: immunoSEQ multiplex PCR. The sample holds 85,000 to 130,000 clones, roughly 94% seen once. The sequencing input was Tregs sorted from blood. The receptors were sampled from a human donor in good health.

The chain carries TRBV6-1 and TRBJ2-6; 12 bases match TRBD2. V was pared by 3 bases and J by 1 base, with 10 bases of the junction left unmatched. This CDR3 region has 20 residues. The germline V gene has CDR1 MNHNS and CDR2 SASEGT. The CDR3 DNA reads TGTGCCAGCAGTGACGACCTTAGGACTAGCGGGAATTCTGGGGCCAACGTCCTGACTTTC. Encoded protein: CASSDDLRTSGNSGANVLTF.

The V gene is TRBV7-3, the J gene TRBJ2-2; 8 nucleotides line up with TRBD2. The CDR3 is 16 residues long. Germline loops: CDR1 SGHTA, CDR2 FQGTGA. V gave up 5 bases and J gave up 2 bases; unmatched junction bases: 7. CDR3 bases: TGTGCCAGCAGCAGCACAGCGGGAGTTAACACCGGGGAGCTGTTTTTT. It specifies CASSSTAGVNTGELFF.

The V and J genes are TRBV11-3 and TRBJ1-4; D might be TRBD1 (6 bases). With 4 bases removed from V and 11 bases from J, the gap between germline ends came to 29 bases. Per the germline V gene, CDR1 is SGHNT and CDR2 is YENEEA. The CDR3 runs 18 residues. The CDR3 DNA sequence: TGTGCCAGCAGCTCCATTTTAACCTTACAGGGTGAGGTGGGGAAACTGTTTTTT. Protein: CASSSILTLQGEVGKLFF.

The chain carries TRBV15 and TRBJ2-5; D is unresolved. The CDR3 covers 16 residues. Per germline, CDR1 LNHNV and CDR2 YYDKDF (reference sequence). With 0 bases removed from V and 4 bases from J, the gap between germline ends came to 15 bases. The CDR3 nucleotides read TGTGCCACCAGCAGAGATCTCTCGGGCCTTGCAGAGACCCAGTACTTC. Protein product: CATSRDLSGLAETQYF.

This sequence joins TRBV18 and TRBJ2-6; tentative D call: TRBD1 (5 bases). Germline V gene sequence: CDR1 KGHSH, CDR2 LQKENI. Deletions cut 5 bases from V and 2 bases from J, with 16 bases between. The CDR3 runs to 17 residues. CDR3 protein: CASSYTGIFAGANVLTF. CDR3 nucleotide sequence: TGTGCCAGCTCATATACAGGTATCTTTGCTGGGGCCAACGTCCTGACTTTC.

The chain has TRBV7-9 and TRBJ2-7; 12 positions agree with TRBD2. The CDR3 runs to 17 residues. Trimming removed 4 bases from V and 7 bases from J; junction bases left unmatched: 14. Germline lookup yields CDR1 SEHNR and CDR2 FQNEAQ (reference sequence). The CDR3 bases are TGTGCCAGCAGCTCTTCAGGACTAGCGGGACTCACGTCGGAGCAGTACTTC. It translates to CASSSSGLAGLTSEQYF.

The table lists this clone with a few counts. This chain uses TRBV11-3 with TRBJ2-1; 9 positions match TRBD1. CDR3 length: 14 residues. J was trimmed by 4 bases and V by 4 bases; bases with no gene match: 2. Germline CDR1 reads SGHNT; CDR2 reads YENEEA. The CDR3 DNA reads as TGTGCCAGCAGCTCGGACAGGGGATACAATGAGCAGTTCTTC. Amino acid sequence: CASSSDRGYNEQFF.